The 28 T cell receptor beta chains given below trace back to one sample, sequenced in a study of control samples from healthy donors and cancer patients. The data were produced by immunoSEQ multiplex PCR, yet TCRdb's version contains in-frame clones alone and is incomplete. The data show around 20,000 clones, about 86% seen once. The sequencing sample was made of PBMCs. The receptors come from a woman in her 70s with colorectal cancer.

This chain links TRBV3-1 (or the pseudogene TRBV3-2) with TRBJ2-7; 10 bases match TRBD2. The CDR3 loop spans 17 amino acids. From germline, CDR1 is LGHDT and CDR2 YNNKEL (reference sequence). J was trimmed by 1 base and V by 2 bases; bases with no gene match: 8. The CDR3 DNA sequence: TGTGCCAGCAGCCAATCCCCCTCAGCGGGAGGGTCCTACGAGCAGTACTTC. Its translation: CASSQSPSAGGSYEQYF.

The chain recombines TRBV24-1 with TRBJ1-2; D uncertain. The germline V gene encodes CDR1 KGHDR and CDR2 SFDVKD. The CDR3 has 14 residues. V lost 4 bases and J lost 4, with 12 bases in between. Written as DNA, the CDR3 is TGTGCCACCAGTGACTCCTCGGTGGGCTATGGCTACACCTTC. Translated: CATSDSSVGYGYTF.

This chain joins TRBV7-2 and TRBJ2-4; 7 bases line up with TRBD1. Germline trimming cut 1 base from V and 2 bases from J; bases unmatched to any gene: 11. CDR1 is SGHTA and CDR2 is FQGNSA in the germline V gene. The CDR3 consists of 18 residues. CDR3 nucleotide sequence: TGTGCCAGCAGCTTAGGTGGGGGACAGACGTGGACCAAAAACATTCAGTACTTC. Translation: CASSLGGGQTWTKNIQYF. The entire variable domain, with the rest obtained from reference TRBV7-2 and TRBJ2-4, is as follows: GAGVSQSPSNKVTEKGKDVELRCDPISGHTALYWYRQSLGQGLEFLIYFQGNSAPDKSGLPSDRFSAERTGGSVSTLTIQRTQQEDSAVYLCASSLGGGQTWTKNIQYFGAGTRLSVL.

Only a few counts were recorded for this clone. The chain links TRBV20-1 to TRBJ2-5; TRBD1 might be the D (5 bases). The germline CDR1 and CDR2 sequences are DFQATT and SNEGSKA (reference sequence). The V and J ends lost 7 bases and 4 bases respectively, with 10 bases between them. This CDR3 region has 11 residues. The CDR3, as DNA: TGCAGTGGCGAACAGGTAGAGACCCAGTACTTC. The encoded protein is CSGEQVETQYF.

This chain uses TRBV30 with TRBJ1-6; 12 bases match TRBD1. The germline V gene has CDR1 GTSNPN and CDR2 SVGIG (reference sequence). The CDR3 length is 19 residues. V lost 4 bases to trimming and J lost 7 bases; unmatched junction nucleotides: 17. The CDR3 DNA follows: TGTGCCTGGATCACAAACACGCCGGGACAGGGGGCCTGGAATTCACCCCTCCACTTT. It codes for CAWITNTPGQGAWNSPLHF.

This clone showed up just a few times. Germline and junction disagree at one end, which may indicate a read error. Written as DNA, the CDR3 is TGTGCCAGCAGCTCCGGGACAGGGGATCACCGGGGAGCTGTTTTT. This encodes CASSSGTGDHRGAVF. The V call is TRBV11-3, the J call TRBJ2-2; 10 nucleotides match TRBD1. CDR3 size: 15 residues. Looked up from germline, CDR1 is SGHNT and CDR2 is YENEEA. Drawing the rest from reference TRBV11-3 and TRBJ2-2, the complete variable domain is EAGVVQSPRYKIIEKKQPVAFWCNPISGHNTLYWYLQNLGQGPELLIRYENEEAVDDSQLPKDRFSAERLKGVDSTLKIQPAELGDSAVYLCASSSGTGDHRGAVFGEGSRLTVL.

The genes are TRBV3-1 (or the pseudogene TRBV3-2) and TRBJ2-5; D uncertain. The V end lost 5 bases, the J end lost 5 bases, and 9 bases lay between the germline ends. CDR3 length: 12 amino acids. The germline CDR1 and CDR2 sequences are LGHDT and YNNKEL (reference sequence). Written as DNA, the CDR3 is TGTGCCAGCAGCTTCTCGAGCGAGACCCAGTACTTC. Its protein is CASSFSSETQYF.

About this clone itself: A read error may account for a junction end that differs from germline. This chain joins TRBV7-6 and TRBJ1-4; no clear D gene. Germline CDR1 and CDR2: SGHVS and FNYEAQ. The CDR3 is 13 residues long. This chain's CDR3 is CASSAPTIEKLFF. CDR3 DNA: TGTGCCAGCAGCGCCCCTACTATTGAAAAACTGTTTTTT.

This clone has only one observation. This chain connects TRBV24-1 to TRBJ2-1, with 9 bases aligning to TRBD2. There are 16 residues in the CDR3. The junction had 10 bases not matched to a gene; V was cut back by 4 bases and J by 7 bases. Germline loops: CDR1 KGHDR, CDR2 SFDVKD. CDR3 nucleotide sequence: TGTGCCACCAGTGACCCTAGCGGGGCGGGGGGGAATGAGCAGTTCTTC. Its translation is CATSDPSGAGGNEQFF.

The chain joins TRBV2 to TRBJ2-5, with D possibly TRBD2 on 5 matching bases. Germline V gene data show CDR1 as SNHLY and CDR2 as FYNNEI. This CDR3 comprises 11 residues. The ends were cut back, 7 bases at V and 9 bases at J, with 12 bases in the middle. The CDR3 DNA reads TGTGCCAGCACCTATCCCGGGGCCCAGTACTTC. Its protein is CASTYPGAQYF.

The rearrangement joins TRBV20-1 to TRBJ1-2, with D maybe TRBD1 (5 bases). CDR1 and CDR2 from the germline V gene are DFQATT and SNEGSKA (reference sequence). Trimming took 8 bases from V and 2 from J, leaving 9 bases between them. This CDR3 spans 11 amino acids. The CDR3 protein is CSTGRNYGYTF. CDR3 bases: TGCAGTACGGGACGGAACTATGGCTACACCTTC.

The J gene is TRBJ1-1, the V gene TRBV10-3; D is possibly TRBD1 (6 bases). The germline V and J ends were trimmed by 2 bases and 4 bases, with 11 bases remaining between them. This CDR3 is built from 14 residues. Germline values: CDR1 ENHRY, CDR2 SYGVKD. The CDR3 DNA sequence: TGTGCCATCAGTGAGAACGGACAGACCACTGAAGCTTTCTTT. The encoded protein is CAISENGQTTEAFF.

The gene calls are TRBV24-1 and TRBJ2-5; D gene uncertain. Germline values: CDR1 KGHDR, CDR2 SFDVKD. This CDR3 spans 14 amino acids. V was clipped by 2 bases and J by 1 base, with 7 bases between them. Here the CDR3 reads CATSDSWSQETQYF. The CDR3 nucleotides read TGTGCCACCAGTGATTCTTGGAGCCAAGAGACCCAGTACTTC.

The chain joins TRBV10-2 to TRBJ2-6; 10 bases match TRBD2. V lost 2 bases to trimming and J lost 0 bases; unmatched junction nucleotides: 4. This CDR3 region has 18 residues. The V gene's germline CDR1 is WSHSY and CDR2 SAAADI. CDR3 nucleotide sequence: TGCGCCAGCAGTGAGACTAGCGGGACCTTCTCTGGGGCCAACGTCCTGACTTTC. Residues: CASSETSGTFSGANVLTF.

The chain joins TRBV27 to TRBJ2-2; 15 bases are shared with TRBD2. This CDR3 contains 18 residues. The V and J ends lost 3 bases and 5 bases, in that order; junction bases with no gene match: 7. CDR1 MNHEY and CDR2 SMNVEV come from the germline V gene (reference sequence). CDR3 amino acids: CASSFGLAGGLRTGELFF. The DNA for the CDR3 is TGTGCCAGCAGTTTTGGACTAGCGGGGGGGCTGAGGACCGGGGAGCTGTTTTTT.

The chain has TRBV7-2 and TRBJ1-5; tentatively, D is TRBD1 (5 bases). Germline loops: CDR1 SGHTA, CDR2 FQGNSA. V was pared by 3 bases and J by 6 bases, with 12 bases between. This CDR3 has 14 amino acids. CDR3 loop: CASSLGGAAQPQHF. DNA for the CDR3: TGTGCCAGCAGCTTGGGTGGGGCTGCTCAGCCCCAGCATTTT.

The chain employs TRBV30 and TRBJ2-3, with a weak D call TRBD2 (6 bases). The V gene's germline CDR1 is GTSNPN and CDR2 SVGIG (reference sequence). The CDR3 runs 15 residues. Trimming took 0 bases from V and 1 from J, leaving 11 bases between them. CDR3 residues: CAWSVGAGRTDTQYF. The CDR3 coding sequence is TGTGCCTGGAGTGTTGGGGCGGGACGCACAGATACGCAGTATTTT.

The CDR3 loop reads CASSQGPGRYEQYF. The CDR3 nucleotides are TGCGCCAGCAGCCAAGGTCCGGGTCGGTACGAGCAGTACTTC. This chain uses TRBV4-1 with TRBJ2-7; no definite D call. Germline lookup yields CDR1 MGHRA and CDR2 YSYEKL. Trimming removed 1 base from V and 4 bases from J, with 11 bases in between. The CDR3 is made up of 14 amino acids.

There are a few counts of this clone. This rearrangement joins TRBV4-3 to TRBJ2-1; D remains ambiguous. Germline CDR1 and CDR2: LGHNA and YSLEER. Trimming took off 1 base at V and 0 bases at J, with 10 bases between the two ends. The CDR3 is 16 amino acids. CDR3 protein: CASSQGVGSSYNEQFF. CDR3 nucleotides: TGCGCCAGCAGCCAAGGGGTCGGTAGCTCCTACAATGAGCAGTTCTTC.

This clone came up once. V usage is TRBV19 and J usage is TRBJ2-3, with 7 bases that match TRBD1. CDR3 length: 13 amino acids. J lost 2 bases, V lost 5 bases, and 1 base had no gene match. The V gene's germline CDR1 is LNHDA and CDR2 SQIVND (reference sequence). Written as DNA, the CDR3 is TGTGCCAGTAGTGACAGGGCCACAGATACGCAGTATTTT. It is translated as CASSDRATDTQYF.

The chain joins TRBV4-2 to TRBJ2-2; D unclear. V lost 0 bases, J lost 0 bases, and 11 bases lay in between. This CDR3 spans 17 amino acids. From germline, CDR1 is LGHNA and CDR2 YNFKEQ. CDR3 sequence (DNA): TGTGCCAGCAGCCAAGAACTTAGGCGGCCGAACACCGGGGAGCTGTTTTTT. Protein: CASSQELRRPNTGELFF.

CDR3 region: CASSLVDGYGNTEAFF. CDR3 DNA: TGTGCCAGCAGCTTAGTCGACGGGTACGGGAACACTGAAGCTTTCTTT. The chain joins TRBV7-9 to TRBJ1-1; D not certain. V shed 1 base and J shed 1 base, with 13 bases lying between them. This CDR3 comprises 16 residues. Germline-derived CDR1 and CDR2 are SEHNR and FQNEAQ (reference sequence).

In its sample, this clone was seen a few times. The chain uses TRBV19 and TRBJ2-7; maybe TRBD1 (6 bases). This CDR3 contains 14 residues. The ends were cut back, 5 bases at V and 3 bases at J, with 14 bases in the middle. From germline, CDR1 is LNHDA and CDR2 SQIVND (reference sequence). In nucleotides, the CDR3 is TGTGCCAGTAGTCCGGGACACTTTGACTACGAGCAGTACTTC. Translation: CASSPGHFDYEQYF.

V is TRBV19 and J is TRBJ2-7; the D gene is possibly TRBD1 (6 bases). This CDR3 is built from 16 residues. Trimming pared 3 bases from V and 2 bases from J, leaving 17 bases between. Germline lookup yields CDR1 LNHDA and CDR2 SQIVND (reference sequence). CDR3 sequence reads: CASSIRGQYYAYEQYF. The CDR3 coding sequence is TGTGCCAGTAGTATTCGAGGACAGTATTACGCCTACGAGCAGTACTTC.

V is TRBV14 and J is TRBJ2-7; no definite D call. The CDR3 runs 13 residues. CDR1 SGHDN and CDR2 FVKESK come from the germline V gene. V was clipped by 4 bases and J by 4 bases, with 11 bases between them. The CDR3: CASSRQALYEQYF. The CDR3 nucleotides read TGTGCCAGCAGCCGTCAGGCTCTTTACGAGCAGTACTTC.

The gene calls are TRBV5-1 and TRBJ2-7, with 9 bases identical to TRBD2. V lost 4 bases and J lost 6; bases outside the gene matches: 17. Germline V CDR1 and CDR2: SGHRS, YFSETQ. The CDR3 loop spans 17 amino acids. The DNA for the CDR3 is TGCGCCAGCAGCCTGGGGGTGGGTAGCGGGAGCCTGGCCGAGCAGTACTTC. This gives the protein CASSLGVGSGSLAEQYF.

The gene calls are TRBV7-3 and TRBJ2-2; no firm D call. V was shortened by 3 bases and J by 6 bases, with 8 bases between the two germline ends. The germline CDR1 and CDR2 sequences are SGHTA and FQGTGA. The CDR3 spans 13 residues. CDR3 residues: CASSLRQAGELFF. In DNA form, the CDR3 reads TGTGCCAGCAGCTTGCGGCAAGCCGGGGAGCTGTTTTTT.

The genes are TRBV25-1 and TRBJ1-6; D ambiguous. Germline V gene lookup returns CDR1 MGHDK and CDR2 SYGVNS. CDR3 length: 15 residues. The V end was cut by 3 bases, the J end by 4 bases, with 10 bases between. This CDR3 reads CASSDEGRYNSPLHF. For the CDR3, the DNA is TGTGCCAGCAGTGATGAGGGTCGGTATAATTCACCCCTCCACTTT. Full variable domain (rest looked up from reference TRBV25-1 and TRBJ1-6): EADIYQTPRYLVIGTGKKITLECSQTMGHDKMYWYQQDPGMELHLIHYSYGVNSTEKGDLSSESTVSRIRTEHFPLTLESARPSHTSQYLCASSDEGRYNSPLHFGNGTRLTVT.